This T cell receptor (beta chain) comes out of a study of cytomegalovirus exposure and HLA in healthy donors. V lost 0 bases to trimming and J lost 4 bases, with 7 bases between them. The germline V gene has CDR1 SGHNT and CDR2 YYREEE (reference sequence). This CDR3 is 13 amino acids long. Use of 60 Vbeta and 13 Jbeta primers characterized the PCR. Generated by immunoSEQ multiplex PCR, the TCRdb table keeps only in-frame clones and is missing some. This sample has about 190,000 clones, with 70% to 80% found just once. Overall study results and limits: Reportedly, TCR beta sequences accurately predicted HLA-A and HLA-B alleles in most subjects. Equally common other TCR beta chains were less clonally expanded than HLA-associated ones, a later analysis found.

In regard to this clone: The antigen remains undetermined.

The receptor comes from a woman in her twenties or thirties in good health and CMV-seropositive. The chain carries TRBV5-4 and TRBJ1-2; D is unresolved. Input material: PBMCs. The CDR3 reads CASSLGTSYGYTF. The CDR3 bases are TGTGCCAGCAGCTTGGGAACCAGCTATGGCTACACCTTC. The whole variable domain, filled in from reference TRBV5-4 and TRBJ1-2, reads ETGVTQSPTHLIKTRGQQVTLRCSSQSGHNTVSWYQQALGQGPQFIFQYYREEENGRGNFPPRFSGLQFPNYSSELNVNALELDDSALYLCASSLGTSYGYTFGSGTRLTVV.